Listed here are 12 T cell receptor beta chains from one sample, sequenced in a study of blood T cell repertoires in COVID-19. The table came from immunoSEQ multiplex PCR; TCRdb's copy has only in-frame clones and leaves some out. The sample shows 190,000 or so clones, about 81% of them seen only once. The specimen was PBMCs or T cells enriched from blood (not recorded which). The receptors were gathered from a middle-aged man who had recovered from COVID-19.

This chain connects TRBV12-3 or TRBV12-4 to TRBJ2-7, with D tentatively TRBD1 (5 bases). This CDR3 spans 13 amino acids. Trimming stripped 5 bases from V and 3 bases from J, with 11 bases between. The CDR3 sequence is CASSPRQLYEQYF. The CDR3 DNA reads TGTGCCAGCAGTCCCCGACAGCTCTACGAGCAGTACTTC.

This clone was seen many times. The rearrangement links TRBV30 to TRBJ2-7; D might be TRBD1 (8 bases). The V and J ends lost 4 bases and 4 bases respectively, with 17 bases between them. The CDR3 is 14 amino acids. Germline CDR1 reads GTSNPN; CDR2 reads SVGIG (reference sequence). The CDR3 here is CAWKRGRGLYEQYF. The CDR3 region has the DNA TGTGCCTGGAAGCGGGGCAGGGGGCTGTACGAGCAGTACTTC.

This chain connects TRBV5-5 to TRBJ2-1; TRBD2 matches at 10 bases. The CDR3 has 16 residues. Looked up from germline, CDR1 is SGHKS and CDR2 is YYEKEE (reference sequence). V lost 1 base to trimming and J lost 8 bases; unmatched junction nucleotides: 9. CDR3 sequence reads: CASSLSNVLAGDEQFF. The CDR3 DNA reads TGTGCCAGCAGCTTGAGCAACGTTCTAGCGGGGGATGAGCAGTTCTTC. The full variable domain, in which reference TRBV5-5 and TRBJ2-1 provide the parts outside the CDR3, is DAGVTQSPTHLIKTRGQQVTLRCSPISGHKSVSWYQQVLGQGPQFIFQYYEKEERGRGNFPDRFSARQFPNYSSELNVNALLLGDSALYLCASSLSNVLAGDEQFFGPGTRLTVL.

The chain links TRBV6-8 to TRBJ2-2, with 7 bases matching TRBD1. Germline V gene sequence: CDR1 MNHGY, CDR2 SAAAGT. V gave up 6 bases and J gave up 6 bases; unmatched junction bases: 28. This CDR3 has 21 residues. CDR3 amino acids: CASRHYPTGTDQGKYPGELFF. The CDR3 DNA follows: TGTGCCAGCAGGCACTATCCGACCGGGACAGACCAAGGAAAGTACCCCGGGGAGCTGTTTTTT.

The table lists this clone with many counts. The J gene is TRBJ1-5, the V gene TRBV28; tentatively, D is TRBD1 (6 bases). Trimming took off 5 bases at V and 4 bases at J, with 15 bases between the two ends. This CDR3 contains 15 residues. Germline CDR1 reads MDHEN; CDR2 reads SYDVKM. This CDR3 reads CASSTYRVLNQPQHF. CDR3 nucleotide sequence: TGTGCCAGCAGTACGTACAGGGTGCTGAATCAGCCCCAGCATTTT.

The chain joins TRBV7-9 to TRBJ2-7; 9 nucleotides line up with TRBD2. CDR1 is SEHNR, CDR2 FQNEAQ, per germline (reference sequence). The CDR3 covers 15 residues. The V gene end was trimmed by 1 base and the J gene end by 5 bases; junction bases not matched to a gene: 6. The CDR3 region is CASSLGRGGRDEQYF. The DNA for the CDR3 is TGTGCCAGCAGCTTAGGGCGAGGCGGGAGGGACGAGCAGTACTTC.

This sequence joins TRBV19 and TRBJ1-2; D ambiguous. The CDR3 spans 13 residues. CDR1 is LNHDA and CDR2 is SQIVND in the germline V gene (reference sequence). Trimming cost V 3 bases and J 8 bases, with 13 bases left between them. This CDR3 is CASSIPLETGYTF. The CDR3 nucleotides read TGTGCCAGTAGTATCCCCCTAGAGACGGGCTACACCTTC.

The V call is TRBV24-1, the J call TRBJ1-2; no definite D call. The CDR3 consists of 15 residues. Trimming left V 0 bases short and J 10 bases short, with 17 bases between. Germline assignment: CDR1 KGHDR and CDR2 SFDVKD. The CDR3 sequence: CATSDLREGKEDYTF. The CDR3 DNA sequence: TGTGCCACCAGTGATTTGCGTGAGGGAAAGGAGGACTACACCTTC.

This clone showed up just a few times. This chain uses TRBV14 with TRBJ1-2; a possible D gene is TRBD1 (6 bases). Per germline, CDR1 SGHDN and CDR2 FVKESK. Trimming removed 5 bases at V and 1 base at J, with 20 bases between. The CDR3 length is 17 residues. CDR3 DNA sequence: TGTGCCAGCAGCGGTGGGACAACCGGAGCCCGTAACTATGGCTACACCTTC. Residues: CASSGGTTGARNYGYTF. The variable domain in full, with the rest retrieved from reference TRBV14 and TRBJ1-2, is EAGVTQFPSHSVIEKGQTVTLRCDPISGHDNLYWYRRVMGKEIKFLLHFVKESKQDESGMPNNRFLAERTGGTYSTLKVQPAELEDSGVYFCASSGGTTGARNYGYTFGSGTRLTVV.

This clone came up a few times. The rearrangement joins TRBV6-5 to TRBJ2-7; 9 bases are a match to TRBD1. CDR1 MNHEY and CDR2 SVGAGI come from the germline V gene. The trim removed 7 bases at V and 3 bases at J, leaving 4 bases unmatched. The CDR3 sequence is 13 residues long. This CDR3 is CASNWDRVYEQYF. Written as DNA, the CDR3 is TGTGCCAGCAACTGGGACAGGGTCTACGAGCAGTACTTC.

J is TRBJ1-5 and V is TRBV24-1, with 8 bases fitting TRBD1. The CDR3 loop spans 17 amino acids. V shed 3 bases, J shed 3 bases, and the junction held 9 bases outside the gene matches. Germline V gives CDR1 KGHDR, CDR2 SFDVKD. CDR3 residues: CATSDTPTGVFNQPQHF. Written as DNA, the CDR3 is TGTGCCACCAGTGATACGCCGACAGGGGTCTTCAATCAGCCCCAGCATTTT.

A few counts support this clone. The chain is built from TRBV5-1 and TRBJ1-2; the match to TRBD1 covers 7 bases. The CDR3 has 16 amino acids. Trimming cost V 0 bases and J 6 bases; bases outside gene matches: 11. Germline V gene data show CDR1 as SGHRS and CDR2 as YFSETQ. CDR3 in amino acids: CASSLAGLYQGDGYTF. CDR3 coding DNA: TGCGCCAGCAGCTTGGCCGGTTTGTACCAGGGGGATGGCTACACCTTC.